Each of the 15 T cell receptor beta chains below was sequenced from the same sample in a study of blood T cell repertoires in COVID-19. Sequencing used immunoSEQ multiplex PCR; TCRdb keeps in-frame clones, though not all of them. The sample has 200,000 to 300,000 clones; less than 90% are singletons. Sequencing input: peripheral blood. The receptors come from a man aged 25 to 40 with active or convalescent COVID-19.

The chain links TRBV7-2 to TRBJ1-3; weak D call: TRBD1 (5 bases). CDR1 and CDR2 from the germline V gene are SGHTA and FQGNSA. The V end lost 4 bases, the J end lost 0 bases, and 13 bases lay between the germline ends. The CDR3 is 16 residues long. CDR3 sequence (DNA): TGTGCCAGCAGCTATACCCTAGGACACTCTGGAAACACCATATATTTT. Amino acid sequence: CASSYTLGHSGNTIYF.

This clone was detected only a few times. Here the CDR3 DNA reads TGTGCCAGCAGTTTTTTAACCCCCCGGGCTTTCTTT. The encoded protein is CASSFLTPRAFF. The V call is TRBV12-3 or TRBV12-4, the J call TRBJ1-1; D gene uncertain. The CDR3 has 12 amino acids. V was shortened by 3 bases and J by 11 bases, with 13 bases between the two germline ends.

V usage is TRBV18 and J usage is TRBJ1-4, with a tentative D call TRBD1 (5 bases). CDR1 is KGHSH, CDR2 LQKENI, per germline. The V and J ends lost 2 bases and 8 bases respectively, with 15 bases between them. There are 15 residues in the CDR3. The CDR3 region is CASSPRTSRQEKLFF. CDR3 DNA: TGTGCCAGCTCACCAAGGACATCCAGGCAGGAAAAACTGTTTTTT.

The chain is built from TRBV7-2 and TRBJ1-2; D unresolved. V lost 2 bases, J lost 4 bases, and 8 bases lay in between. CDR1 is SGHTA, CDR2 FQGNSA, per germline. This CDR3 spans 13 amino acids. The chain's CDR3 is CASSLPGGYGYTF. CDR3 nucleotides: TGTGCCAGCAGCTTACCTGGCGGCTATGGCTACACCTTC.

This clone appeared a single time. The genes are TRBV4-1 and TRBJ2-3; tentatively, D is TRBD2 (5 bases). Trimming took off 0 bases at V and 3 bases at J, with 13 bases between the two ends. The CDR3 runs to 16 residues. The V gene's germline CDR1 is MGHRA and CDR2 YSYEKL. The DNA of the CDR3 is TGCGCCAGCAGCCAAGAAGGACTGGTAAATACAGATACGCAGTATTTT. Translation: CASSQEGLVNTDTQYF.

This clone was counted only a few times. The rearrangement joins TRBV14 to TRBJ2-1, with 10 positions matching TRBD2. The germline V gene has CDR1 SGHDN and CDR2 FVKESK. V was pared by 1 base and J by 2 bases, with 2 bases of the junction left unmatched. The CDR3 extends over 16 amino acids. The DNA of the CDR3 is TGTGCCAGCAGCCAAGGAAGCGGGGGGGCCTACAATGAGCAGTTCTTC. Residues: CASSQGSGGAYNEQFF.

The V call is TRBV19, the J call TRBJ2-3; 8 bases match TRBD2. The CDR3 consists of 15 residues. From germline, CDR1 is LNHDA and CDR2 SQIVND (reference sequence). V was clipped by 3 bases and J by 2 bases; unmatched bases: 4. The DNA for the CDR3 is TGTGCCAGTAGTATCGGGGGGGTGATCACAGATACGCAGTATTTT. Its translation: CASSIGGVITDTQYF.

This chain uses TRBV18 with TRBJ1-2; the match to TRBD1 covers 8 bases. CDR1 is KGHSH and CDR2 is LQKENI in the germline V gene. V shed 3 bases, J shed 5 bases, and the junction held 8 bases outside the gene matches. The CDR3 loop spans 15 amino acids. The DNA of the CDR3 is TGTGCCAGCTCACCCATGATAGGACAGGGATATGGCTACACCTTC. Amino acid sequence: CASSPMIGQGYGYTF.

The CDR3: CASSQDSGEDEQFF. CDR3 nucleotides: TGCGCCAGCAGCCAAGACTCGGGGGAGGATGAGCAGTTCTTC. V usage is TRBV4-3 and J usage is TRBJ2-1; tentative D call: TRBD2 (6 bases). Trimming removed 0 bases from V and 8 bases from J, with 11 bases in between. This CDR3 contains 14 residues. Germline lookup yields CDR1 LGHNA and CDR2 YSLEER.

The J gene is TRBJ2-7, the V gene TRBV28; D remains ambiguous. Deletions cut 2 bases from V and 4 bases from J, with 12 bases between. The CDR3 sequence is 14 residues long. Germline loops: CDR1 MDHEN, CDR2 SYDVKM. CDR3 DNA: TGTGCCAGCAGTTTACTAGTTATGGCGTACGAGCAGTACTTC. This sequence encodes CASSLLVMAYEQYF.

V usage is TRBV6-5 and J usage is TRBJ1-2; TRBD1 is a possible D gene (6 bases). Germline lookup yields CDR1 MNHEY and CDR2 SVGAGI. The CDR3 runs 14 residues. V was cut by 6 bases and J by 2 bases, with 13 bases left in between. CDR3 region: CASRETGLNYGYTF. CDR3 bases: TGTGCCAGCAGAGAGACAGGCCTGAACTATGGCTACACCTTC.

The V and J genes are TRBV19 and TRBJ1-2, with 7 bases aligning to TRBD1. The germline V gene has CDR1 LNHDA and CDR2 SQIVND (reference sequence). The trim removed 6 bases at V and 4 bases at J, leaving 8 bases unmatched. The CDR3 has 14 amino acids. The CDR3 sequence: CASRDRWTFYGYTF. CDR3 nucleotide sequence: TGTGCCAGTAGGGACAGGTGGACATTCTATGGCTACACCTTC.

CDR3 nucleotides: TGTGCCAGCAGAACTTTAGAAAGAGATACGCAGTATTTT. The encoded protein is CASRTLERDTQYF. The genes are TRBV12-3 or TRBV12-4 and TRBJ2-3; D not resolved. Trimming cost V 6 bases and J 5 bases, with 12 bases left between them. This CDR3 spans 13 amino acids.

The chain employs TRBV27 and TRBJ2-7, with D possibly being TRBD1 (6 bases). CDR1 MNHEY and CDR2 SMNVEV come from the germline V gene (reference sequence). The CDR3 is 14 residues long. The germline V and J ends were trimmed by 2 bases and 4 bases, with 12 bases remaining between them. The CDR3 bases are TGTGCCAGCAGTTTAAGGGGGTTTGAGTACGAGCAGTACTTC. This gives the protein CASSLRGFEYEQYF.

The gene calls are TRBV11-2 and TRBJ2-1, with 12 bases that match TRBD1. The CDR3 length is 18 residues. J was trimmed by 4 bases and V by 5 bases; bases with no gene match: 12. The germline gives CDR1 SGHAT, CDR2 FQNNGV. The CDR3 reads CASSATTGTGGVYNEQFF. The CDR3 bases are TGTGCCAGCAGCGCGACAACCGGGACAGGGGGCGTGTACAATGAGCAGTTCTTC.